The 18 T cell receptor beta chains in this list originate from one sample, sequenced in a study of read filtering for tumor transcriptome and immune sequencing. The library was built from about 400 ng RNA with molecular barcoded adaptors for alpha/delta and beta/gamma chains. TCRdb ran MiXCR on the reads and lists one entry per CDR3 protein. This table has 35,000 to 50,000 distinct CDR3 sequences, roughly an eighth appearing once. What was sequenced was a population of CD138-negative cells sorted from bone marrow. Receptors originate from a donor at least 40 years old with multiple myeloma.

V is TRBV15 and J is TRBJ1-4; D is ambiguous. The CDR3 spans 12 residues. Per germline, CDR1 LNHNV and CDR2 YYDKDF (reference sequence). V gave up 5 bases and J gave up 6 bases, with 7 bases separating them. The CDR3 sequence: CATSSQDEKLFF. In DNA form, the CDR3 reads TGTGCCACCAGCTCCCAGGATGAAAAACTGTTTTTT.

This clonotype has ten or more counts. The rearrangement links TRBV23-1 to TRBJ1-5, with no clear D. TRBV23-1 falls under the ORF class, with uncertain function. V was shortened by 10 bases and J by 3 bases, with 22 bases between the two germline ends. The CDR3 loop spans 16 amino acids. This CDR3 reads CATAPRHHEDNQPQHF. The CDR3, as DNA: TGCGCCACGGCCCCTAGACACCACGAGGACAATCAGCCCCAGCATTTT.

In its sample, this clonotype was seen many times. The V gene is TRBV7-3, the J gene TRBJ2-3; the match to TRBD1 covers 12 bases. Germline CDR1 is SGHTA and CDR2 is FQGTGA. V lost 5 bases to trimming and J lost 4 bases; unmatched junction nucleotides: 4. The CDR3 totals 15 residues. CDR3 DNA: TGTGCCAGCAGCGGGGACAGGGGGCAGGCAGATACGCAGTATTTT. Its protein product is CASSGDRGQADTQYF. Complete variable domain (other parts from reference TRBV7-3 and TRBJ2-3): GAGVSQTPSNKVTEKGKYVELRCDPISGHTALYWYRQSLGQGPEFLIYFQGTGAADDSGLPNDRFFAVRPEGSVSTLKIQRTERGDSAVYLCASSGDRGQADTQYFGPGTRLTVL.

CDR3 residues: CASSYETGNTEAFF. The CDR3 nucleotides read TGCGCCAGCAGCTATGAGACAGGGAACACTGAAGCTTTCTTT. The chain is built from TRBV5-1 and TRBJ1-1; weak D call: TRBD1 (6 bases). Trimming took 3 bases from V and 1 from J, leaving 10 bases between them. The V gene's germline CDR1 is SGHRS and CDR2 YFSETQ. The CDR3 runs 14 residues. Full variable domain (rest looked up from reference TRBV5-1 and TRBJ1-1): KAGVTQTPRYLIKTRGQQVTLSCSPISGHRSVSWYQQTPGQGLQFLFEYFSETQRNKGNFPGRFSGRQFSNSRSEMNVSTLELGDSALYLCASSYETGNTEAFFGQGTRLTVV.

On this clonotype: Its ends do not fully match the called genes, so a read error is possible. V is TRBV28 and J is TRBJ2-1, with no clear D. Germline V gene sequence: CDR1 MDHEN, CDR2 SYDVKM. The CDR3 loop spans 13 amino acids. The DNA of the CDR3 is TGTGCCTGCAGACCCAGAGACTACAATGAGCAGTTCTTC. Translated: CACRPRDYNEQFF.

This clonotype was detected ten times or more. The chain carries TRBV5-1 and TRBJ1-4; D may be TRBD1 (6 bases). Germline V CDR1 and CDR2: SGHRS, YFSETQ. The CDR3 spans 13 residues. Trimming stripped 0 bases from V and 12 bases from J, with 12 bases between. CDR3 nucleotide sequence: TGCGCCAGCAGCTTGGACCGGGGGGGGCAACTGTTTTTT. Its translation: CASSLDRGGQLFF.

There are many counts of this clonotype. The J gene is TRBJ1-4, the V gene TRBV6-1, with D unresolved. The germline V gene encodes CDR1 MNHNS and CDR2 SASEGT. This CDR3 is built from 16 residues. The V end was cut by 0 bases, the J end by 7 bases, with 15 bases between. The CDR3 loop reads CASSEALLNSGEKLFF. The CDR3 DNA is TGTGCCAGCAGTGAAGCCCTCTTGAATTCCGGTGAAAAACTGTTTTTT.

This clonotype is labeled as medium-sized. The chain uses TRBV5-4 and TRBJ2-1, with unresolved D. Germline V gene data show CDR1 as SGHNT and CDR2 as YYREEE (reference sequence). The CDR3 consists of 14 residues. The V gene lost 0 bases and the J gene lost 6 bases, with 10 bases spanning the gap. This chain's CDR3 is CASSLDYPGNEQFF. DNA for the CDR3: TGTGCCAGCAGCTTGGACTACCCTGGCAATGAGCAGTTCTTC.

This clonotype was seen at least ten times. CDR3 protein: CASSFPRADTQYF. DNA for the CDR3: TGTGCCAGCAGCTTCCCTAGGGCAGATACGCAGTATTTT. The rearrangement links TRBV7-2 to TRBJ2-3; D remains ambiguous. Trimming pared 3 bases from V and 4 bases from J, leaving 8 bases between. The CDR3 sequence is 13 residues long. The germline CDR1 and CDR2 sequences are SGHTA and FQGNSA.

This clonotype was counted ten times or more. The V and J genes are TRBV29-1 and TRBJ2-7; no firm D call. V shed 7 bases and J shed 0 bases, with 16 bases lying between them. The CDR3 length is 14 residues. Germline V lookup: CDR1 SQVTM, CDR2 ANQGSEA. Written as DNA, the CDR3 is TGCAGCGCCTCCGACGGCCTTAGCTCCTACGAGCAGTACTTC. The encoded protein is CSASDGLSSYEQYF.

This clonotype has just one count. The conserved final phenylalanine or tryptophan is absent from the CDR3, which likely points to a read error. This sequence joins TRBV24-1 and TRBJ2-2; 11 nucleotides align to TRBD1. Germline assignment: CDR1 KGHDR and CDR2 SFDVKD. V shed 0 bases and J 2 bases; nucleotides not matched to a gene: 13. CDR3 size: 21 residues. CDR3 bases: TGTGCCACCAGTGATTTGGGACAGGGGGCGACCAGAACAATTAACACCGGGGAGCTGTTTCTT. It is translated as CATSDLGQGATRTINTGELFL.

In its sample, this clonotype was seen many times. V and J are TRBV4-2 and TRBJ1-1; no clear D gene. Germline CDR1 LGHNA, CDR2 YNFKEQ. Trimming shortened V by 5 bases and J by 3 bases, and 4 bases separated the two germline ends. The CDR3 consists of 11 residues. This CDR3 reads CASSLYTEAFF. CDR3 DNA sequence: TGTGCCAGCAGCTTATACACTGAAGCTTTCTTT.

The sample holds many counts of this clonotype. The chain is built from TRBV18 and TRBJ1-5; possible D gene TRBD1, 6 bases. There are 14 residues in the CDR3. The V end lost 5 bases, the J end lost 3 bases, and 11 bases lay between the germline ends. Germline CDR1 is KGHSH and CDR2 is LQKENI. The CDR3, as DNA: TGTGCCAGCTCAATTCAGGGGACCAATCAGCCCCAGCATTTT. Residues: CASSIQGTNQPQHF.

At least ten counts were recorded for this clonotype. The V call is TRBV19, the J call TRBJ2-7, with no clear D. The V gene lost 1 base and the J gene lost 4 bases, with 11 bases spanning the gap. The CDR3 consists of 14 residues. From germline, CDR1 is LNHDA and CDR2 SQIVND (reference sequence). The CDR3 nucleotides read TGTGCCAGTAGTATAGCACACTCTCCGTACGAGCAGTACTTC. The encoded protein is CASSIAHSPYEQYF.

In this sample, this clonotype turned up many times. This sequence joins TRBV28 and TRBJ1-4, with no clear D. CDR1 and CDR2 from the germline V gene are MDHEN and SYDVKM. With 6 bases removed from V and 5 bases from J, the gap between germline ends came to 13 bases. The CDR3 length is 14 residues. DNA for the CDR3: TGTGCCAGCAGCCCGAGACCACGAAATGAAAAACTGTTTTTT. This codes for CASSPRPRNEKLFF.

This clonotype was counted at least ten times. The junction does not match germline at one end; this may be a read error. The rearrangement links TRBV7-2 to TRBJ1-4; 8 positions agree with TRBD1. Germline V lookup: CDR1 SGHTA, CDR2 FQGNSA. CDR3 length: 14 residues. CDR3 protein: CASSFDRGIEKLFF. The CDR3 nucleotides read TGTGCCAGCAGTTTCGACAGGGGAATTGAAAAATTGTTTTTT. The full variable domain, with the rest looked up from reference TRBV7-2 and TRBJ1-4, is GAGVSQSPSNKVTEKGKDVELRCDPISGHTALYWYRQSLGQGLEFLIYFQGNSAPDKSGLPSDRFSAERTGGSVSTLTIQRTQQEDSAVYLCASSFDRGIEKLFFGSGTQLSVL.

In this sample, this clonotype turned up many times. The J gene is TRBJ2-1, the V gene TRBV5-1; D ambiguous. Trimming took off 0 bases at V and 0 bases at J, with 10 bases between the two ends. There are 16 residues in the CDR3. The germline V gene encodes CDR1 SGHRS and CDR2 YFSETQ. CDR3 sequence (DNA): TGCGCCAGCAGCTTGGTGACTCAGAGCTCCTACAATGAGCAGTTCTTC. This gives the protein CASSLVTQSSYNEQFF.

This clonotype has a count of ten or more. This rearrangement joins TRBV12-3 or TRBV12-4 to TRBJ1-6, with 9 bases that match TRBD1. V dropped 5 bases and J dropped 4; count of bases not matched to a gene: 6. CDR3 length: 16 amino acids. The CDR3 DNA follows: TGTGCCAGCAGTACAACAGGGGGCGCGTATAATTCACCCCTCCACTTT. Protein: CASSTTGGAYNSPLHF.